These 25 T cell receptor beta chains came from one sample sequenced in a study of blood T cell repertoires in COVID-19. The repertoire was sequenced with immunoSEQ multiplex PCR; TCRdb's copy has only in-frame clones and lacks some. The sample lists 150,000 to 200,000 clones, 60% to 85% seen once, with around 2.8% in the top ten. The sequencing sample was made of peripheral blood. The receptors stem from a man in his sixties or seventies with acute or convalescent COVID-19.

The chain is built from TRBV19 and TRBJ1-6, with 9 bases matching TRBD1. The CDR3 runs 12 residues. J lost 9 bases, V lost 8 bases, and 2 bases had no gene match. Germline CDR1 reads LNHDA; CDR2 reads SQIVND (reference sequence). CDR3 residues: CASGDRVSPLHF. The CDR3 region has the DNA TGTGCCAGTGGGGACAGGGTTTCACCCCTCCACTTT.

The rearrangement uses TRBV6-2 or TRBV6-3 and TRBJ2-7, with D possibly being TRBD2 (5 bases). This CDR3 is built from 15 residues. The V and J ends lost 6 bases and 2 bases respectively, with 17 bases between them. CDR1 is MNHEY, CDR2 SVGEGT, per germline. The CDR3 DNA follows: TGTGCCAGCAGCCCCCAGGACTCACGAGCCTACGAGCAGTACTTC. It yields the protein CASSPQDSRAYEQYF.

The chain combines TRBV6-2 or TRBV6-3 with TRBJ1-2; no firm D call. The V end was cut by 6 bases, the J end by 8 bases, with 13 bases between. The CDR3 runs to 12 residues. Germline loops: CDR1 MNHEY, CDR2 SVGEGT. The CDR3 DNA is TGTGCCAGCAGCCAGGACTTAAGGGGCTACACCTTC. Its translation is CASSQDLRGYTF.

The gene calls are TRBV6-5 and TRBJ2-3, with a possible D match to TRBD2 (6 bases). CDR3 length equals 15 residues. Per germline, CDR1 MNHEY and CDR2 SVGAGI. Trimming pared 7 bases from V and 0 bases from J, leaving 14 bases between. The CDR3 bases are TGTGCCAGCAACAAAGCGGGCCTAAGCACAGATACGCAGTATTTT. Translation: CASNKAGLSTDTQYF.

The rearrangement joins TRBV14 to TRBJ1-1; 8 bases map to TRBD1. CDR3 length: 17 amino acids. Trimming took 2 bases from V and 6 from J; bases not matched to a gene: 14. Germline V gives CDR1 SGHDN, CDR2 FVKESK. The CDR3, as DNA: TGTGCCAGCAGCCAACACACTCCGGGACAGGAGAGCCCTGAAGCTTTCTTT. Its translation: CASSQHTPGQESPEAFF.

This rearrangement joins TRBV5-4 to TRBJ2-5; TRBD2 agrees at 11 bases. This CDR3 contains 16 residues. Looked up from germline, CDR1 is SGHNT and CDR2 is YYREEE (reference sequence). After removal of 4 bases from V and 2 bases from J, the junction contained 7 bases not matched to a gene. DNA for the CDR3: TGTGCCAGCAGCCGACCGGGACTAGCGGTACAAGAGACCCAGTACTTC. Encoded protein: CASSRPGLAVQETQYF. Together with reference TRBV5-4 and TRBJ2-5, the CDR3 gives the full variable domain: ETGVTQSPTHLIKTRGQQVTLRCSSQSGHNTVSWYQQALGQGPQFIFQYYREEENGRGNFPPRFSGLQFPNYSSELNVNALELDDSALYLCASSRPGLAVQETQYFGPGTRLLVL.

The chain joins TRBV9 to TRBJ2-3; 7 nucleotides align to TRBD2. The CDR3 runs to 17 residues. Germline V lookup: CDR1 SGDLS, CDR2 YYNGEE. After removal of 0 bases from V and 2 bases from J, the junction contained 9 bases not matched to a gene. This CDR3 is CASSVEVGLADTDTQYF. CDR3 nucleotide sequence: TGTGCCAGCAGCGTAGAAGTCGGTCTAGCGGACACAGATACGCAGTATTTT.

The chain joins TRBV7-2 to TRBJ2-7, with D perhaps matching TRBD1 (6 bases). Germline loops: CDR1 SGHTA, CDR2 FQGNSA. Trimming cost V 6 bases and J 1 base, with 13 bases left between them. The CDR3 sequence is 14 residues long. CDR3: CASSTKTGSYEQYF. The CDR3 DNA follows: TGTGCCAGCAGTACAAAGACAGGTTCCTACGAGCAGTACTTC.

This chain connects TRBV6-1 to TRBJ2-7; D possibly corresponds to TRBD1 (5 bases). The V gene lost 1 base and the J gene lost 5 bases, with 15 bases spanning the gap. The CDR3 consists of 15 residues. Germline assignment: CDR1 MNHNS and CDR2 SASEGT. CDR3 bases: TGTGCCAGCAGTGAAGTGGACCGGACAACCGACGAGCAGTACTTC. Residues: CASSEVDRTTDEQYF.

J is TRBJ1-2 and V is TRBV27, with D tentatively TRBD1 (6 bases). The V and J ends lost 5 bases and 8 bases respectively, with 12 bases between them. This CDR3 contains 12 residues. Germline V CDR1 and CDR2: MNHEY, SMNVEV (reference sequence). The CDR3 here is CASSTTGSGYTF. As DNA, the CDR3 is TGTGCCAGCAGTACGACAGGTAGCGGCTACACCTTC.

This clone was recorded once. The V and J genes are TRBV7-2 and TRBJ1-2, with D maybe TRBD1 (6 bases). V lost 5 bases and J 0 bases, leaving 10 bases between the germline ends. The CDR3 has 14 amino acids. Germline V gene data show CDR1 as SGHTA and CDR2 as FQGNSA. The CDR3 coding sequence is TGTGCCAGCAGCACACAGGGAACTAACTATGGCTACACCTTC. It codes for CASSTQGTNYGYTF.

The table lists this clone with a count of one. The chain couples TRBV30 to TRBJ1-4; 9 nucleotides align to TRBD1. From germline, CDR1 is GTSNPN and CDR2 SVGIG (reference sequence). This CDR3 is built from 17 residues. J was trimmed by 7 bases and V by 1 base; bases with no gene match: 13. The CDR3 is CAWSALSNRGQGEKLFF. The DNA for the CDR3 is TGTGCCTGGAGTGCCCTATCAAACAGGGGGCAAGGTGAAAAACTGTTTTTT.

The chain is built from TRBV24-1 and TRBJ2-3; weak D call: TRBD1 (6 bases). The CDR3 has 12 amino acids. Germline CDR1 is KGHDR and CDR2 is SFDVKD. Trimming took off 4 bases at V and 10 bases at J, with 11 bases between the two ends. The chain's CDR3 is CATSEDRSAQYF. The CDR3 coding sequence is TGTGCCACCAGTGAAGACAGGTCGGCGCAGTATTTT.

The chain joins TRBV5-4 to TRBJ2-5; 8 nucleotides agree with TRBD1. Germline V lookup: CDR1 SGHNT, CDR2 YYREEE (reference sequence). The ends lost 3 bases at V and 4 bases at J; junction bases unmatched: 17. The CDR3 consists of 18 residues. The CDR3 loop reads CASSSPQGVRQTRETQYF. The CDR3 coding sequence is TGTGCCAGCAGCTCCCCACAGGGGGTCCGACAAACCCGAGAGACCCAGTACTTC.

The rearrangement joins TRBV28 to TRBJ1-1, with D unresolved. This CDR3 contains 13 residues. Germline values: CDR1 MDHEN, CDR2 SYDVKM. V was pared by 6 bases and J by 2 bases, with 10 bases between. The CDR3 here is CASSSPLNTEAFF. The CDR3 DNA sequence: TGTGCCAGCAGCAGTCCCCTTAACACTGAAGCTTTCTTT.

The V and J genes are TRBV6-5 and TRBJ2-7; D is unclear. The CDR3 has 12 residues. Per germline, CDR1 MNHEY and CDR2 SVGAGI. Between the trimmed V and J ends, which lost 8 bases and 4 bases, there was a span of 12 bases. As DNA, the CDR3 is TGTGCCAGCTCGGGTTCCCGATACGAGCAGTACTTC. Residues: CASSGSRYEQYF.

V gene TRBV2 combines with J gene TRBJ2-5, with TRBD2 matching over 10 bases. The CDR3 length is 17 residues. In germline, CDR1 is SNHLY, CDR2 FYNNEI. The ends lost 4 bases at V and 0 bases at J; junction bases unmatched: 8. The CDR3 region is CASSVRLAGAYQETQYF. CDR3 in DNA: TGTGCCAGCAGTGTTCGGCTAGCGGGGGCGTACCAAGAGACCCAGTACTTC.

V gene TRBV10-3 combines with J gene TRBJ2-5; D is unresolved. This CDR3 contains 12 residues. V was pared by 4 bases and J by 2 bases, with 5 bases between. CDR1 and CDR2 (germline): ENHRY, SYGVKD. CDR3 residues: CAISAEQETQYF. The CDR3 nucleotides are TGTGCCATCAGTGCGGAGCAAGAGACCCAGTACTTC.

This clone was seen repeatedly, ten times or more. This sequence joins TRBV7-9 and TRBJ2-5, with a possible D match to TRBD1 (5 bases). The CDR3 is 15 amino acids. Germline V lookup: CDR1 SEHNR, CDR2 FQNEAQ (reference sequence). Between the trimmed V and J ends, which lost 2 bases and 2 bases, there was a span of 12 bases. This chain's CDR3 is CASSLFPTGQETQYF. CDR3 sequence (DNA): TGTGCCAGCAGCTTATTCCCTACAGGACAAGAGACCCAGTACTTC.

The V and J genes are TRBV9 and TRBJ1-1; D is unresolved. The germline gives CDR1 SGDLS, CDR2 YYNGEE. The CDR3 is 13 residues long. V was pared by 0 bases and J by 2 bases, with 5 bases between. The CDR3 sequence: CASSVAPNTEAFF. CDR3 nucleotides: TGTGCCAGCAGCGTAGCCCCTAACACTGAAGCTTTCTTT.

Only one count was recorded for this clone. This chain links TRBV19 with TRBJ2-7; possibly TRBD2 for D (6 bases). Deletions cut 5 bases from V and 4 bases from J, with 18 bases between. The CDR3 has 15 amino acids. Per germline, CDR1 LNHDA and CDR2 SQIVND (reference sequence). CDR3 in DNA: TGTGCCAGTAGTCCCGTTGCGGGGTCTTTATACGAGCAGTACTTC. As protein: CASSPVAGSLYEQYF. The whole variable domain, filled in from reference TRBV19 and TRBJ2-7, reads DGGITQSPKYLFRKEGQNVTLSCEQNLNHDAMYWYRQDPGQGLRLIYYSQIVNDFQKGDIAEGYSVSREKKESFPLTVTSAQKNPTAFYLCASSPVAGSLYEQYFGPGTRLTVT.

The rearrangement uses TRBV29-1 and TRBJ1-1, with D maybe TRBD1 (6 bases). Germline CDR1 is SQVTM and CDR2 is ANQGSEA. V lost 5 bases, J lost 0 bases, and 10 bases lay in between. CDR3 length: 13 amino acids. The CDR3 region is CSVKGHLNTEAFF. The CDR3 DNA is TGCAGCGTTAAGGGACATTTGAACACTGAAGCTTTCTTT.

This clone turned up a few times. The rearrangement joins TRBV7-9 to TRBJ2-1; 7 positions match TRBD1. J was trimmed by 13 bases and V by 4 bases; bases with no gene match: 4. CDR1 and CDR2 from the germline V gene are SEHNR and FQNEAQ (reference sequence). This CDR3 region has 11 residues. The CDR3 region has the DNA TGTGCCAGCAGCTACGGACAGGTACAGTTCTTC. Translating gives CASSYGQVQFF.

The chain combines TRBV5-1 with TRBJ1-1, with 9 bases matching TRBD1. V shed 4 bases and J 0 bases; nucleotides not matched to a gene: 10. Looked up from germline, CDR1 is SGHRS and CDR2 is YFSETQ. This CDR3 has 17 amino acids. The CDR3 spells CASSSTGTGKLNTEAFF. DNA of the CDR3: TGCGCCAGCAGCAGTACCGGGACAGGGAAGTTGAACACTGAAGCTTTCTTT. Full variable domain (rest looked up from reference TRBV5-1 and TRBJ1-1): KAGVTQTPRYLIKTRGQQVTLSCSPISGHRSVSWYQQTPGQGLQFLFEYFSETQRNKGNFPGRFSGRQFSNSRSEMNVSTLELGDSALYLCASSSTGTGKLNTEAFFGQGTRLTVV.

The rearrangement uses TRBV12-5 and TRBJ2-5; TRBD2 matches at 15 bases. Germline V lookup: CDR1 LGHNT, CDR2 FRNRAP. The trim removed 6 bases at V and 1 base at J, leaving 6 bases unmatched. The CDR3 has 17 amino acids. This CDR3 is CASGPGLAGGLQETQYF. Here the CDR3 DNA reads TGTGCTAGTGGGCCAGGACTAGCGGGGGGGCTCCAAGAGACCCAGTACTTC.